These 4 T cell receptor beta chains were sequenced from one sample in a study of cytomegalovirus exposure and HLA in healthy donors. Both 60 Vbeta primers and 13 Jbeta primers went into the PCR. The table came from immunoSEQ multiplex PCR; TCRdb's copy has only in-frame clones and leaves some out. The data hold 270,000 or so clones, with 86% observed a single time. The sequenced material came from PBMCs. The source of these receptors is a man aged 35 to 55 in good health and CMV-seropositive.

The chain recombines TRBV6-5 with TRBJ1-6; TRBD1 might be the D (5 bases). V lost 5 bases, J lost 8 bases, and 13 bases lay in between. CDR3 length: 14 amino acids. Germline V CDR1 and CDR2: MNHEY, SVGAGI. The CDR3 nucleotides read TGTGCCAGCAGTCGACAGCCCGACGATTCACCCCTCCACTTT. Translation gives CASSRQPDDSPLHF.

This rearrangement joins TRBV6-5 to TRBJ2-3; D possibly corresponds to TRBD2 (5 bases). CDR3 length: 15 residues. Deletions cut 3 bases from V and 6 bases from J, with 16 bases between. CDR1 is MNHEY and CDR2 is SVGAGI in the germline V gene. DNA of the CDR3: TGTGCCAGCAGTTATGGCCCTAGCCACCGGGATACGCAGTATTTT. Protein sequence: CASSYGPSHRDTQYF.

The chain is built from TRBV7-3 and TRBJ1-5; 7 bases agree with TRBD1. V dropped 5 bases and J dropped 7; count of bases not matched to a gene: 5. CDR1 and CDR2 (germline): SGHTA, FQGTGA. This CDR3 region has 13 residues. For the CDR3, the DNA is TGTGCCAGCAGCCGACAGGGTAACCAGCCCCAGCATTTT. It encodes CASSRQGNQPQHF.

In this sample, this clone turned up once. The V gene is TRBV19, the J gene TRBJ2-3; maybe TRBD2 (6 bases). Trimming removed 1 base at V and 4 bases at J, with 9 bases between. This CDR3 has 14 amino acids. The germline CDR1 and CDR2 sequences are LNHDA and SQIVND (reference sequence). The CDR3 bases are TGTGCCAGTAGTATAGGGGGAGGCCCAGATACGCAGTATTTT. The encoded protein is CASSIGGGPDTQYF.